Below, 12 T cell receptor beta chains from the same sample are listed, as sequenced in a study of CD8+ T cells in alopecia areata. Treatment reported: oral pan-JAK inhibitor, 5-10 mg twice daily. Extracted from the samples, RNA was reverse transcribed into cDNA to serve as the sequencing template. This table comes from immunoSEQ multiplex PCR, and its TCRdb copy is limited to in-frame clones, with some not included. The data contain about 210,000 clones, over 60% of them singletons. This specimen consisted of CD4+ T cells sorted from blood, obtained at week 4, from a patient treated with tofacitinib. Source of these receptors: a human donor with alopecia areata.

The chain recombines TRBV5-1 with TRBJ1-6; D remains unclear. CDR1 SGHRS and CDR2 YFSETQ come from the germline V gene. V was pared by 5 bases and J by 0 bases, with 12 bases between. This CDR3 has 16 amino acids. CDR3: CASSPAGGSYNSPLHF. CDR3 bases: TGCGCCAGCAGTCCGGCGGGCGGCTCCTATAATTCACCCCTCCACTTT.

This clone has just a few counts. CDR3 DNA: TGTGCCAGCAGCTTAGGACTAGCGGGAGATACGCAGTATTTT. It specifies CASSLGLAGDTQYF. The chain joins TRBV7-2 to TRBJ2-3; 10 bases align to TRBD2. Germline lookup yields CDR1 SGHTA and CDR2 FQGNSA. CDR3 size: 14 residues. V shed 1 base, J shed 5 bases, and the junction held 0 bases outside the gene matches.

Ten or more counts support this clone. V is TRBV10-3 and J is TRBJ2-7; D is perhaps TRBD2 (6 bases). The germline V gene has CDR1 ENHRY and CDR2 SYGVKD. The CDR3 extends over 15 amino acids. V lost 7 bases to trimming and J lost 0 bases, with 16 bases between them. In DNA, the CDR3 is TGTGCCATCAATCCAGGTCGGGACTCCTCCTACGAGCAGTACTTC. Amino acid sequence: CAINPGRDSSYEQYF.

The rearrangement joins TRBV7-2 to TRBJ1-5; 7 nucleotides align to TRBD1. Germline CDR1 and CDR2: SGHTA and FQGNSA. Germline trimming cut 4 bases from V and 0 bases from J; bases unmatched to any gene: 9. The CDR3 is made up of 17 amino acids. The CDR3 DNA is TGTGCCAGCAGCTCCCGGACAGGAACCCATAGCAATCAGCCCCAGCATTTT. Its protein product is CASSSRTGTHSNQPQHF.

This sequence joins TRBV29-1 and TRBJ2-7; 9 bases agree with TRBD1. The CDR3 sequence is 14 residues long. Germline CDR1 reads SQVTM; CDR2 reads ANQGSEA. Germline trimming cut 3 bases from V and 4 bases from J; bases unmatched to any gene: 7. CDR3 region: CSVETGTGSYEQYF. CDR3 DNA: TGCAGCGTTGAGACGGGGACAGGGTCATACGAGCAGTACTTC.

This chain uses TRBV7-2 with TRBJ1-6, with unresolved D. CDR1 and CDR2 (germline): SGHTA, FQGNSA. The length of the CDR3 is 12 residues. V shed 4 bases and J shed 8 bases, with 6 bases lying between them. Written as DNA, the CDR3 is TGTGCCAGCAGCTCTTACGATTCACCCCTCCACTTT. Amino acid sequence: CASSSYDSPLHF.

V is TRBV30 and J is TRBJ1-5; no firm D call. The CDR3 consists of 14 residues. Per the germline V gene, CDR1 is GTSNPN and CDR2 is SVGIG (reference sequence). Trimming took off 2 bases at V and 3 bases at J, with 11 bases between the two ends. The CDR3 spells CAWSRAILNQPQHF. The CDR3 nucleotides read TGTGCCTGGAGTCGGGCGATTCTCAATCAGCCCCAGCATTTT.

This chain connects TRBV9 to TRBJ1-3; a possible D gene is TRBD1 (5 bases). Germline assignment: CDR1 SGDLS and CDR2 YYNGEE. The CDR3 contains 13 residues. V was shortened by 4 bases and J by 3 bases, with 8 bases between the two germline ends. CDR3 in DNA: TGTGCCAGCAGCCTCAGGGTTGGAAACACCATATATTTT. Translated: CASSLRVGNTIYF.

The rearrangement links TRBV27 to TRBJ1-6; D is uncertain. CDR1 is MNHEY, CDR2 SMNVEV, per germline (reference sequence). V lost 4 bases and J 7 bases, leaving 14 bases between the germline ends. There are 15 residues in the CDR3. CDR3 nucleotides: TGTGCCAGCAGTTCCGATTCGGCCCGAAATTCACCCCTCCACTTT. Encoded protein: CASSSDSARNSPLHF.

This chain uses TRBV19 with TRBJ2-7; 12 bases align to TRBD1. CDR3 length: 19 amino acids. CDR1 and CDR2 from the germline V gene are LNHDA and SQIVND (reference sequence). Trimming at V came to 1 base and at J to 1 base, leaving 11 bases not matched to a gene. The CDR3 nucleotides read TGTGCCAGTAGTATAGGCCTGTGGACGGGACAGGGGGCTTCCTACGAGCAGTACTTC. This translates into CASSIGLWTGQGASYEQYF. The entire variable domain, with the rest obtained from reference TRBV19 and TRBJ2-7, is as follows: DGGITQSPKYLFRKEGQNVTLSCEQNLNHDAMYWYRQDPGQGLRLIYYSQIVNDFQKGDIAEGYSVSREKKESFPLTVTSAQKNPTAFYLCASSIGLWTGQGASYEQYFGPGTRLTVT.

The sample holds a few counts of this clone. The chain recombines TRBV10-3 with TRBJ1-1, with D possibly matching TRBD1 (6 bases). The germline V and J ends were trimmed by 3 bases and 5 bases, with 13 bases remaining between them. The germline V gene has CDR1 ENHRY and CDR2 SYGVKD. This CDR3 comprises 14 residues. CDR3: CAISDRVRGTEAFF. In DNA form, the CDR3 reads TGTGCCATCAGTGACCGGGTTAGGGGGACTGAAGCTTTCTTT.

The chain recombines TRBV5-1 with TRBJ2-3; tentatively, D is TRBD1 or TRBD2 (5 bases each). Trimming pared 7 bases from V and 0 bases from J, leaving 12 bases between. The CDR3 spans 14 residues. Germline V gene data show CDR1 as SGHRS and CDR2 as YFSETQ. The CDR3 region is CASGEGPSTDTQYF. CDR3 sequence (DNA): TGCGCCAGCGGCGAGGGGCCTAGCACAGATACGCAGTATTTT.